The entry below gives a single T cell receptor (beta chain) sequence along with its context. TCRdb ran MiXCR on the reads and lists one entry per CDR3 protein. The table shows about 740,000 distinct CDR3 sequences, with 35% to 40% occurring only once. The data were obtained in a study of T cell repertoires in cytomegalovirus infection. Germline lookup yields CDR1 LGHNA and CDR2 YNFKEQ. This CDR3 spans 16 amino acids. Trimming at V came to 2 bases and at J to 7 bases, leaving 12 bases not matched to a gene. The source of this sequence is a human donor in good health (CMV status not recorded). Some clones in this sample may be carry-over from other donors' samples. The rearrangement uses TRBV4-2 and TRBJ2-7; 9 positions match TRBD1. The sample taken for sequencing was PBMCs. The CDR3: CASSQSNRDRAKEQYF. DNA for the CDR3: TGTGCCAGCAGCCAATCTAACCGGGACAGGGCTAAAGAGCAGTACTTC.